This T cell receptor (beta chain) stems from a study of Ad26.COV2.S vaccination and SARS-CoV-2 variants. About the study: Administration of Ad26.COV2.S was intramuscular, either once or twice 56 days apart.

A note on this clone: The antigen remains unidentified.

The method was immunoSEQ multiplex PCR; TCRdb's version includes in-frame clones alone and lacks a portion of them. Of some 640,000 clones in the sample, around 89% were seen once. Germline V CDR1 and CDR2: LGHNA, YNFKEQ. The CDR3 sequence is 15 residues long. V dropped 3 bases and J dropped 0 bases, with 9 bases sitting between them. Study-wide results and limits: In vaccinated individuals, spike-specific CD8+ and CD4+ T cell responses reportedly displayed substantial breadth.

The treatment is: some 19 received Ad26.COV2.S at low or high dose, single or two shots; 5 received placebo; per-sample allocation not given. Day 63 following the first vaccine or placebo injection was when the samples were taken. This Boston cohort included adults aged 18-55 years. The chain recombines TRBV4-2 with TRBJ1-3; D not resolved. This TCR came from a person aged 18 to 65 who received the Ad26.COV2.S COVID-19 vaccine or a placebo. Specimen: peripheral blood, collected in a trial of Ad26.COV2.S vaccine versus placebo. The CDR3 coding sequence is TGTGCCAGCAGCCAGGTGAGGAGCTCTGGAAACACCATATATTTT. Residues: CASSQVRSSGNTIYF.